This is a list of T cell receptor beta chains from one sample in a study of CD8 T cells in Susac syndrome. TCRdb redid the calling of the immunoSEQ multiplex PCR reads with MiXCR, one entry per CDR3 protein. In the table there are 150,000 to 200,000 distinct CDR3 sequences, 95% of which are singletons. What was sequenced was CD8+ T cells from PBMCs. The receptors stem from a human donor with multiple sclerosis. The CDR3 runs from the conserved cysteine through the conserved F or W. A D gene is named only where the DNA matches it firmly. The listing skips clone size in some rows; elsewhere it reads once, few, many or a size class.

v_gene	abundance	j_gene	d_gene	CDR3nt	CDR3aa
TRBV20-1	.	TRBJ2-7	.	TGCAGTGCTTCCGCGGGACAGACCTACGAGCAGTACTTC	CSASAGQTYEQYF
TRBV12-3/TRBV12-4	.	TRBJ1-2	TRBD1	TGTGCCAGCAGTGGACAGGGATTGTTTCTCTATGGCTACACCTTC	CASSGQGLFLYGYTF
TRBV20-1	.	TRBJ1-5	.	TGCAGTGCGGCTAGTCAGCCCCAGCATTTT	CSAASQPQHF
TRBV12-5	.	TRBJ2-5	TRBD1	TGTGCTAGTGGTATCTCGGACAGGGCCGTAAAGACCCAGTACTTC	CASGISDRAVKTQYF
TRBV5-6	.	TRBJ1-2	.	TGTGCCAGCACGCGCGGATGGGGCTACACCTTC	CASTRGWGYTF
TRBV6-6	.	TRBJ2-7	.	TGTGCCAGCAGCACGGGATACTCCTACGAGCAGTACTTC	CASSTGYSYEQYF
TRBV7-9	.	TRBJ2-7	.	TGTGCCAGCAGCTTAGCTACACCCGCCTACGAGCAGTACTTC	CASSLATPAYEQYF
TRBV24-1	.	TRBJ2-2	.	TGTGCCACCCAGTCAGGGGCAGGAACGAACACCGGGGAGCTGTTTTTT	CATQSGAGTNTGELFF
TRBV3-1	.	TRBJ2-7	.	TGTGCCAGCAGCCCGAATCTTGCAGAACTCGGACGGCAGTACTTC	CASSPNLAELGRQYF
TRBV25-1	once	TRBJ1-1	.	TGTGCCAGCAGTGAATCCAACAGACACTTCACTGAAGCTTTCTTT	CASSESNRHFTEAFF
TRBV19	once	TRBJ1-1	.	TGTGCCAGTAGTATTTCGGGGAACACTGAAGCTTTCTTT	CASSISGNTEAFF
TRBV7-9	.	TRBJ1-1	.	TGTGCCAGCAGCTTAGTTGGAAGAATATCTGAAGCTTTCTTT	CASSLVGRISEAFF
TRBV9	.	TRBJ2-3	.	TGTGCCAGCAGCGTAGGCAGGATCACAGATACGCAGTATTTT	CASSVGRITDTQYF
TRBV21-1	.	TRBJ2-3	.	TGTGCCAGCAGCAAAGCGCGAGCGGGGGGGCCTTCAGATACGCAGTATTTT	CASSKARAGGPSDTQYF
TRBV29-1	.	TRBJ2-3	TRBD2	TGCAGCGTTGCTAGCGGGAGCACAGATACGCAGTATTTT	CSVASGSTDTQYF